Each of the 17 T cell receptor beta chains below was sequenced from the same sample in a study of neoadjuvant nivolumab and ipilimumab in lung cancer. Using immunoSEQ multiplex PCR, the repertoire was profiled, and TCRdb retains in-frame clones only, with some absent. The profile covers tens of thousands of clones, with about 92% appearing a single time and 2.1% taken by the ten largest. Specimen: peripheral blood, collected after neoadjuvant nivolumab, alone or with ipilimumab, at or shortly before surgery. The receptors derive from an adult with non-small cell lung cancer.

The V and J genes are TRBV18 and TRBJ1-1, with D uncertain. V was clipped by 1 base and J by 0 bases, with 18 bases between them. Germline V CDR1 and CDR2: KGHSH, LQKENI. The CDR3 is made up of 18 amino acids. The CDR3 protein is CASSPRSSLGIMNTEAFF. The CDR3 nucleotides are TGTGCCAGCTCACCACGATCGAGTCTGGGAATAATGAACACTGAAGCTTTCTTT. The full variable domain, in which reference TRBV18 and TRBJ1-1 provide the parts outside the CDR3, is NAGVMQNPRHLVRRRGQEARLRCSPMKGHSHVYWYRQLPEEGLKFMVYLQKENIIDESGMPKERFSAEFPKEGPSILRIQQVVRGDSAAYFCASSPRSSLGIMNTEAFFGQGTRLTVV.

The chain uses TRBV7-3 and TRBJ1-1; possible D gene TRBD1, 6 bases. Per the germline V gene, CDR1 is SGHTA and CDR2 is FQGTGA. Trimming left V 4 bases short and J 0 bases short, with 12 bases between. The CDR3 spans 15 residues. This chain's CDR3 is CASSSFGQMNTEAFF. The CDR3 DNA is TGTGCCAGCAGCTCCTTCGGACAGATGAACACTGAAGCTTTCTTT.

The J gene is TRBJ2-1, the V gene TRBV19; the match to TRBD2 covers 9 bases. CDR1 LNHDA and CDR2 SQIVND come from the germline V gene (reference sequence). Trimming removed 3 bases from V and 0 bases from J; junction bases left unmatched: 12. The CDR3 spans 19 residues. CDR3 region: CASSIVASGTRSSYNEQFF. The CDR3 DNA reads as TGTGCCAGTAGTATCGTGGCTAGCGGGACTCGTAGCTCCTACAATGAGCAGTTCTTC. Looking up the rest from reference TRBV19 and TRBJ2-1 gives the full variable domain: DGGITQSPKYLFRKEGQNVTLSCEQNLNHDAMYWYRQDPGQGLRLIYYSQIVNDFQKGDIAEGYSVSREKKESFPLTVTSAQKNPTAFYLCASSIVASGTRSSYNEQFFGPGTRLTVL.

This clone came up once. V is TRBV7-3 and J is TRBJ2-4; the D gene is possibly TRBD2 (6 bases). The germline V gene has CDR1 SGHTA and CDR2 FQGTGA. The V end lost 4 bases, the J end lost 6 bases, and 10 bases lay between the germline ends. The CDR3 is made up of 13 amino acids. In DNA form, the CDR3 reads TGTGCCAGCAGCTCTCCGGGACTAAACATTCAGTACTTC. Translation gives CASSSPGLNIQYF.

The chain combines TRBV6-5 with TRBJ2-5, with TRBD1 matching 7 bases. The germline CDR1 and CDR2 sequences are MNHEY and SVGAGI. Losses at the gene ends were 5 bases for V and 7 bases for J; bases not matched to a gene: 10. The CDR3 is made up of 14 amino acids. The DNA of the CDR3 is TGTGCCAGCAGTAAAGGGACAGCACGTTCGACCCAGTACTTC. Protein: CASSKGTARSTQYF.

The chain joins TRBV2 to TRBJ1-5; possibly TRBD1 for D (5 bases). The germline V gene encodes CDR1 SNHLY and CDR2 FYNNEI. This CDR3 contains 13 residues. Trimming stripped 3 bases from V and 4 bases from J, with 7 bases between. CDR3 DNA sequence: TGTGCCAGCAGTGACGACAGTAATCAGCCCCAGCATTTT. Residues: CASSDDSNQPQHF.

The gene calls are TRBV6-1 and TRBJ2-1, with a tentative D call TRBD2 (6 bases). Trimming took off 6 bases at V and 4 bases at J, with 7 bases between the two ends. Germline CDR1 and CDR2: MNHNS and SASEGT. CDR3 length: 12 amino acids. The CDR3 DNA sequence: TGTGCCAGCAGGGAGGGATACAATGAGCAGTTCTTC. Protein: CASREGYNEQFF.

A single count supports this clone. As DNA, the CDR3 is TGTGCCAGCAGCCTCTTAGCGGCTGAGCAGTTCTTC. Translated, it gives CASSLLAAEQFF. The V and J genes are TRBV13 and TRBJ2-1; possibly TRBD2 for D (6 bases). CDR3 size: 12 residues. Trimming cost V 5 bases and J 9 bases, with 11 bases left between them. Germline V gives CDR1 PRHDT, CDR2 FYEKMQ (reference sequence). The variable domain in full, with the rest retrieved from reference TRBV13 and TRBJ2-1, is AAGVIQSPRHLIKEKRETATLKCYPIPRHDTVYWYQQGPGQDPQFLISFYEKMQSDKGSIPDRFSAQQFSDYHSELNMSSLELGDSALYFCASSLLAAEQFFGPGTRLTVL.

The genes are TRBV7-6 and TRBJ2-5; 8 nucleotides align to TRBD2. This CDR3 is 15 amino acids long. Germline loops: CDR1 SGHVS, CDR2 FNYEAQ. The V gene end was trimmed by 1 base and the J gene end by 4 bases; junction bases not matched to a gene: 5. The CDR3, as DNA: TGTGCCAGCAGCTTAGGAGCCGGGGGGGGAGAGACCCAGTACTTC. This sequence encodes CASSLGAGGGETQYF.

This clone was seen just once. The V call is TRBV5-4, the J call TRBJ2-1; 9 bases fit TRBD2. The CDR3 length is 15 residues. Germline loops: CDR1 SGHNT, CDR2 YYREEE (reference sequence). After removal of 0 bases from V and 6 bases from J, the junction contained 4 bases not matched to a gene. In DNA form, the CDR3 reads TGTGCCAGCAGCTTGGCGGGCGGGAGGGCCAATGAGCAGTTCTTC. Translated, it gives CASSLAGGRANEQFF. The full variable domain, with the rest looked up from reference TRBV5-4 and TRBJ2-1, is ETGVTQSPTHLIKTRGQQVTLRCSSQSGHNTVSWYQQALGQGPQFIFQYYREEENGRGNFPPRFSGLQFPNYSSELNVNALELDDSALYLCASSLAGGRANEQFFGPGTRLTVL.

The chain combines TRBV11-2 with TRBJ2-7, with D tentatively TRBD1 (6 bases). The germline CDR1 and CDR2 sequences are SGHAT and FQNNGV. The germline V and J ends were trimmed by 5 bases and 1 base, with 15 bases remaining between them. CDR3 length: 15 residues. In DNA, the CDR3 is TGTGCCAGCAGCCCCAGGACAGTTGGGTCCTACGAGCAGTACTTC. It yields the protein CASSPRTVGSYEQYF.

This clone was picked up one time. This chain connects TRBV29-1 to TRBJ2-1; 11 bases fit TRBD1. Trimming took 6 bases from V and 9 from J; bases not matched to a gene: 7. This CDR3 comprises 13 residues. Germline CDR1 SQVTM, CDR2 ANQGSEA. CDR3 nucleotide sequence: TGCAGCGTCCGGGGACAGGGGGGCGGTGAGCAGTTCTTC. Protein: CSVRGQGGGEQFF.

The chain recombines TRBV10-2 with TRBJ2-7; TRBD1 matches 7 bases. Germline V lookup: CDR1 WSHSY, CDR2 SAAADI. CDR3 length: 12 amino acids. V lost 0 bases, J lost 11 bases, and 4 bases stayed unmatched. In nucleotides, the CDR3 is TGCGCCAGCAGTGAGTCCCAGGGGGTGAAGTACTTC. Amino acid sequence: CASSESQGVKYF.

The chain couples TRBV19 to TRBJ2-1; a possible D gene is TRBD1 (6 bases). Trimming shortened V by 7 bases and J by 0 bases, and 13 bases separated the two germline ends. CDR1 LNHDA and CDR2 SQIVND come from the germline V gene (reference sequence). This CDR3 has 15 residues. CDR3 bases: TGTGCCAGTAACCTCGACAGGAGCTCCTACAATGAGCAGTTCTTC. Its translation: CASNLDRSSYNEQFF.

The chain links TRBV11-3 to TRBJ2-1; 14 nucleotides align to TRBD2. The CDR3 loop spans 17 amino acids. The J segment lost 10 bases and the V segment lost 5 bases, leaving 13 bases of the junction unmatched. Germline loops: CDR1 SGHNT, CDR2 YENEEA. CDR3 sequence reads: CASSRGLAGEGIGEQFF. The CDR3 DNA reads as TGTGCCAGCAGCCGGGGACTAGCGGGAGAAGGGATCGGGGAGCAGTTCTTC.

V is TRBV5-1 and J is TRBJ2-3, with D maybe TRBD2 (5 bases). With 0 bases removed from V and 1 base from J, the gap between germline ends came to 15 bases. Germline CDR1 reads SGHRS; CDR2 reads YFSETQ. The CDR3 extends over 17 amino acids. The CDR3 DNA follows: TGCGCCAGCAGCTTGGGACCGATCGGCGGGCGCACAGATACGCAGTATTTT. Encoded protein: CASSLGPIGGRTDTQYF.

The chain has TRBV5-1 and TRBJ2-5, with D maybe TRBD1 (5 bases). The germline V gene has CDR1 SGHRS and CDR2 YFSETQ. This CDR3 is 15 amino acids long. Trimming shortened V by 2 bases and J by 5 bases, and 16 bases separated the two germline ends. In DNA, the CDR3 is TGCGCCAGCAGCTTAGGGGCCGGCGGATCCGAGACCCAGTACTTC. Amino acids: CASSLGAGGSETQYF.